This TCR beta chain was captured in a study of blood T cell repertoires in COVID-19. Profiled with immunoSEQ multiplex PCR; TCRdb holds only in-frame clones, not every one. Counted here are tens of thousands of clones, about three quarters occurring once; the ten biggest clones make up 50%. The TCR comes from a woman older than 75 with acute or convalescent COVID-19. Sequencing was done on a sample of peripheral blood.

The CDR3 region is CASSLAQGEGYTF. The CDR3 DNA follows: TGCGCCAGCAGCTTGGCACAGGGGGAGGGCTACACCTTC. The rearrangement links TRBV5-1 to TRBJ1-2; 8 nucleotides agree with TRBD1. The J segment lost 8 bases and the V segment lost 0 bases, leaving 3 bases of the junction unmatched. CDR3 length equals 13 residues. The germline gives CDR1 SGHRS, CDR2 YFSETQ.